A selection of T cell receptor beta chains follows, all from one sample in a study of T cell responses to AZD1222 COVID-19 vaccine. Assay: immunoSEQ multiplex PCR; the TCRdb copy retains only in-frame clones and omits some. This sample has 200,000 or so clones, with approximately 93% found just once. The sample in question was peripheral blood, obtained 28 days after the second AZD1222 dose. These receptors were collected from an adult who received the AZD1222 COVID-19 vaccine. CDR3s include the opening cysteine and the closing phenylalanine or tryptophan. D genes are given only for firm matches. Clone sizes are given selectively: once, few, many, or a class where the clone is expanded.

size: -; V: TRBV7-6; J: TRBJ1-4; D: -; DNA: TGTGCCAGCAGCTCCACATATGAAAAACTGTTTTTT; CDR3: CASSSTYEKLFF
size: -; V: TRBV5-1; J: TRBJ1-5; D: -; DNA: TGCGCCAGCAGCTTTGAAGGGGCAGGCAATCAGCCCCAGCATTTT; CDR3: CASSFEGAGNQPQHF
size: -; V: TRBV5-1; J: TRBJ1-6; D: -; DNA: TGCGCCAGCAGCTTGGCCGGGACGCGCTATAATTCACCCCTCCACTTT; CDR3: CASSLAGTRYNSPLHF
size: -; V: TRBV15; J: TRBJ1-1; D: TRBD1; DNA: TGTGCCACCAGCAGTAACAGGGGGCCCAACACTGAAGCTTTCTTT; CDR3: CATSSNRGPNTEAFF
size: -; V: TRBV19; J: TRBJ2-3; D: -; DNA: TGTGCCAGTAGTATGAGAGACCTCGCGACCGGAGATACGCAGTATTTT; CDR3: CASSMRDLATGDTQYF
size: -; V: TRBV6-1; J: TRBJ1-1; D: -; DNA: TGTGCCAGCAGTGTTGGACGGCACCCTATGAACACTGAAGCTTTCTTT; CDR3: CASSVGRHPMNTEAFF
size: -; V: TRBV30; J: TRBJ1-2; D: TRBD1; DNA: TGTGCCTGGAGTTCAAGAGGGGGCCGAACTAACTATGGCTACACCTTC; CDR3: CAWSSRGGRTNYGYTF
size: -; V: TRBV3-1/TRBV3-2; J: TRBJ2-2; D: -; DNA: TGTGCCAGCAGCCAGTCCCTCCCGGGGACCTACGGGGAGCTGTTTTTT; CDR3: CASSQSLPGTYGELFF
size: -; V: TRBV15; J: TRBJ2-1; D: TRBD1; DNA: TGTGCCACCGGTGGACAGGAAATTAACGGACTGCAGTTCTTC; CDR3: CATGGQEINGLQFF
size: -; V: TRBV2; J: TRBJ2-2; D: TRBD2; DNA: TGTGCCGGTAAGCGGGACGTCTTATCGAACACCGGGGAGCTGTTTTTT; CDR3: CAGKRDVLSNTGELFF
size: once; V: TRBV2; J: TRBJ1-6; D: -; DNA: TGTGCCAGCATCGACGACTATTCACCCCTCCACTTT; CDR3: CASIDDYSPLHF